This is a list of T cell receptor beta chains from one sample in a study of T cell responses to AZD1222 COVID-19 vaccine. Here immunoSEQ multiplex PCR was the method, and the copy in TCRdb shows in-frame clones only, minus some. The table has roughly 180,000 clones, around 94% seen once. The sequenced sample was peripheral blood, obtained on day 0 of AZD1222 vaccination. The receptors here all came from an adult in good health. Each CDR3 is given with its conserved first and last residue. The order of the fields is CDR3 protein, CDR3 DNA, clone size, D gene, V gene, J gene, CDR3 length. The D gene is left open where the match is weak. Clone size is shown for a subset of rows, as once, few, many or a class of expanded clone.

CASSFDRPGEKLFF	TGCGCCAGCAGCTTTGACAGGCCAGGGGAAAAACTGTTTTTT	NA	NA	TRBV5-1	TRBJ1-4	14
CASSDPWGRVNEKLFF	TGTGCCAGCAGTGACCCCTGGGGGCGGGTTAATGAAAAACTGTTTTTT	once	NA	TRBV25-1	TRBJ1-4	16
CAWSVFSSADQPQHF	TGTGCCTGGAGTGTATTTTCAAGTGCCGATCAGCCCCAGCATTTT	NA	NA	TRBV30	TRBJ1-5	15
CASSYSGRPETQYF	TGTGCCAGCAGTTACTCTGGCAGGCCGGAGACCCAGTACTTC	NA	NA	TRBV6-5	TRBJ2-5	14
CASSLELAGSHIATQYF	TGTGCCAGCAGCTTAGAGCTTGCAGGGTCCCACATAGCTACGCAGTATTTT	NA	NA	TRBV7-2	TRBJ2-3	17
CASSLRTSGRAPSYNEQFF	TGTGCCAGCAGCCTAAGGACTAGCGGGAGGGCCCCTTCCTACAATGAGCAGTTCTTC	NA	TRBD2	TRBV28	TRBJ2-1	19
CASSLGGFPPYGYTF	TGTGCCAGCAGTTTAGGTGGGTTTCCTCCGTATGGCTACACCTTC	NA	NA	TRBV27	TRBJ1-2	15
CASSEGLWGTEAFF	TGTGCCAGCAGTGAAGGCCTCTGGGGCACTGAAGCTTTCTTT	NA	NA	TRBV6-1	TRBJ1-1	14
CASSERGHSNEKLFF	TGTGCCAGCAGTGAAAGGGGGCACTCCAATGAAAAACTGTTTTTT	NA	TRBD1	TRBV25-1	TRBJ1-4	15
CASSKEEMGLAGKGAWTDTQYF	TGTGCCAGCAGCAAAGAGGAGATGGGACTAGCGGGAAAGGGTGCTTGGACAGATACGCAGTATTTT	NA	NA	TRBV21-1	TRBJ2-3	22
CASSLDRTSDEQYF	TGTGCCAGCAGCTTAGATCGGACTAGTGACGAGCAGTACTTC	NA	TRBD2	TRBV11-2	TRBJ2-7	14
CASSPGGTHIYEQYF	TGCGCCAGCAGCCCGGGTGGGACGCACATCTACGAGCAGTACTTC	once	NA	TRBV5-1	TRBJ2-7	15
CASRTPGTLNYGYTF	TGTGCCAGCAGGACGCCCGGGACGTTGAACTATGGCTACACCTTC	NA	NA	TRBV2	TRBJ1-2	15
CASSPQDSYGYTF	TGTGCCAGCAGTCCACAGGACAGCTATGGCTACACCTTC	NA	NA	TRBV27	TRBJ1-2	13
CASSRGQAYNEQFF	TGTGCCAGCTCGCGGGGACAAGCCTACAATGAGCAGTTCTTC	NA	NA	TRBV2	TRBJ2-1	14
CASSEGIGGRREQFF	TGTGCCAGCAGTGAGGGGATAGGCGGGAGGCGTGAGCAGTTCTTC	NA	TRBD2	TRBV2	TRBJ2-1	15
CASSPYRGGQPQHF	TGTGCCAGTAGTCCTTACAGGGGTGGTCAGCCCCAGCATTTT	NA	TRBD1	TRBV19	TRBJ1-5	14
CASSLSRSFAYNEQFF	TGTGCCAGCAGTCTATCCCGGAGCTTCGCATACAATGAGCAGTTCTTC	once	NA	TRBV28	TRBJ2-1	16
CASSARRVAYNSPLHF	TGTGCCAGCAGCGCGAGGAGGGTGGCATATAATTCACCCCTCCACTTT	NA	NA	TRBV2	TRBJ1-6	16
CASSPLGAGARSYNEQFF	TGTGCCAGCAGTCCTCTAGGAGCGGGAGCGAGGTCCTACAATGAGCAGTTCTTC	NA	TRBD2	TRBV28	TRBJ2-1	18
CASNRDGNNSPLHF	TGTGCCAGCAATAGGGACGGAAATAATTCACCCCTCCACTTT	NA	NA	TRBV2	TRBJ1-6	14
CATRVGGNNSPLHF	TGTGCCACCCGGGTTGGGGGTAATAATTCACCCCTCCACTTT	NA	NA	TRBV19	TRBJ1-6	14
CASSANRDTGTDTQYF	TGTGCCAGCAGCGCAAACCGGGACACAGGCACAGATACGCAGTATTTT	NA	NA	TRBV9	TRBJ2-3	16
CSVAHLWGYTF	TGCAGCGTTGCTCACCTCTGGGGCTACACCTTC	once	NA	TRBV29-1	TRBJ1-2	11
CASSQSVDYGYTF	TGTGCCAGCAGCCAGTCAGTGGACTATGGCTACACCTTC	NA	NA	TRBV4-2	TRBJ1-2	13
CASSIASYGYTF	TGTGCCAGTAGTATTGCCAGCTATGGCTACACCTTC	few	NA	TRBV19	TRBJ1-2	12
CASSLGGTVQGPQHF	TGTGCCAGCAGCTTAGGTGGGACAGTCCAAGGGCCCCAGCATTTT	once	TRBD1	TRBV7-9	TRBJ1-5	15
CASSPTPAANEKLFF	TGCGCCAGCAGCCCTACTCCGGCAGCTAATGAAAAACTGTTTTTT	NA	NA	TRBV5-1	TRBJ1-4	15
CASSPRGGEPQHF	TGTGCCAGCAGCCCCAGGGGGGGGGAACCCCAGCATTTT	NA	TRBD1	TRBV11-2	TRBJ1-5	13
CASSLGDRWNTEAFF	TGCGCCAGCAGCTTGGGTGACAGGTGGAACACTGAAGCTTTCTTT	NA	NA	TRBV5-1	TRBJ1-1	15
CASSQLGNSPLHF	TGCGCCAGCAGCCAACTTGGAAATTCACCCCTCCACTTT	NA	NA	TRBV4-1	TRBJ1-6	13
CASSEGGRTTEAFF	TGTGCCAGCAGTGAAGGAGGGAGGACCACTGAAGCTTTCTTT	few	NA	TRBV6-1	TRBJ1-1	14
CAWSPGANTEAFF	TGTGCCTGGAGTCCAGGGGCGAACACTGAAGCTTTCTTT	NA	NA	TRBV30	TRBJ1-1	13
CSVVGAGGPNEQFF	TGCAGCGTTGTTGGCGCGGGAGGTCCTAATGAGCAGTTCTTC	NA	TRBD2	TRBV29-1	TRBJ2-1	14
CASSRTGWNEQFF	TGCGCCAGCAGCCGGACAGGGTGGAATGAGCAGTTCTTC	NA	TRBD1	TRBV5-1	TRBJ2-1	13
CASSSGTGRTTNEKLFF	TGTGCCAGCAGCTCAGGGACAGGCCGTACAACTAATGAAAAACTGTTTTTT	NA	TRBD1	TRBV7-8	TRBJ1-4	17
CASSQAGIMNTEAFF	TGCGCCAGCAGCCAAGCAGGGATAATGAACACTGAAGCTTTCTTT	NA	NA	TRBV4-1	TRBJ1-1	15
CASSPGLAKETQYF	TGTGCCAGCAGTCCTGGACTAGCCAAAGAGACCCAGTACTTC	NA	TRBD2	TRBV2	TRBJ2-5	14
CASSRGRWETQYF	TGTGCCAGCAGCCGAGGACGGTGGGAGACCCAGTACTTC	NA	NA	TRBV6-2/TRBV6-3	TRBJ2-5	13
CASSLGQSYGYTF	TGTGCCAGCAGTTTAGGGCAGTCATATGGCTACACCTTC	NA	NA	TRBV12-3/TRBV12-4	TRBJ1-2	13
CASSFRGGEKLFF	TGTGCCAGCAGCTTCAGGGGAGGTGAAAAACTGTTTTTT	NA	NA	TRBV25-1	TRBJ1-4	13
CASSHRTGMLYGYTF	TGTGCCAGCAGTCACCGGACAGGAATGCTTTATGGCTACACCTTC	NA	TRBD1	TRBV6-2/TRBV6-3	TRBJ1-2	15
CASSYSTDTQYF	TGCGCCAGCAGCTATTCCACAGATACGCAGTATTTT	NA	NA	TRBV5-1	TRBJ2-3	12
CASSLVRGYQPQHF	TGTGCCAGCAGCTTAGTCAGGGGCTATCAGCCCCAGCATTTT	NA	NA	TRBV7-8	TRBJ1-5	14
CASSFRDTQYF	TGTGCCAGCAGTTTTAGAGATACGCAGTATTTT	NA	NA	TRBV12-3/TRBV12-4	TRBJ2-3	11
CASSPLGKGDTEAFF	TGTGCCAGCTCACCACTGGGGAAAGGGGACACTGAAGCTTTCTTT	NA	NA	TRBV18	TRBJ1-1	15
CASGLAEAFF	TGTGCCAGCGGTTTGGCTGAAGCTTTCTTT	NA	NA	TRBV12-3/TRBV12-4	TRBJ1-1	10